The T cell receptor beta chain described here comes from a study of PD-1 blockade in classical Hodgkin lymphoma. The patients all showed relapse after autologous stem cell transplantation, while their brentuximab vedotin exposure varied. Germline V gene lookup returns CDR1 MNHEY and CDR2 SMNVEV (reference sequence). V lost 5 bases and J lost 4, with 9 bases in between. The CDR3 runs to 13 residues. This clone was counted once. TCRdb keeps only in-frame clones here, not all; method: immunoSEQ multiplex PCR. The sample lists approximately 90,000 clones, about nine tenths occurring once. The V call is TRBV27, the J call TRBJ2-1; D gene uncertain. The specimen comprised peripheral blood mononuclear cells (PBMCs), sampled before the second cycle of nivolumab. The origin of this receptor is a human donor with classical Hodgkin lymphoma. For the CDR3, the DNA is TGTGCCAGCAGTCCCACAGCTTACAATGAGCAGTTCTTC. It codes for CASSPTAYNEQFF.